The source of this TCR beta chain is a study of T-cell memory formation after mild COVID-19. Turning to the study itself: Clustering of TCRs was largely donor specific.

A few counts support this clonotype. Amplification by 5'RACE using constant-segment primers produced TCR alpha and TCR beta cDNA libraries that carried sample barcodes and UMIs. TCRdb called the 5' RACE reads again in MiXCR, with one record for every CDR3 protein. The sample comprises a few hundred thousand distinct CDR3 sequences, 20% to 25% of which are singletons, and 20% to 25% rests with the top ten. This CDR3 contains 15 residues. The V gene lost 4 bases and the J gene lost 6 bases, with 16 bases spanning the gap. CDR1 KGHDR and CDR2 SFDVKD come from the germline V gene. The TCR originated in a man between 18 and 35 years old who had mild COVID-19 (a few samples of this study predate the infection). Cell type and time point are not known. Specimen: PBMCs or a T cell subset sorted from them (not recorded which). V gene TRBV24-1 combines with J gene TRBJ2-3; tentative D call: TRBD2 (5 bases). This CDR3 is CATSDASGPADTQYF. The DNA of the CDR3 is TGTGCCACCAGTGACGCGAGCGGACCCGCGGATACGCAGTATTTT.